The next 5 T cell receptor beta chains were all read from a single sample in a study of blood T cell repertoires in COVID-19. Produced via immunoSEQ multiplex PCR; TCRdb's table is partial and in-frame only. The table records 150,000 or so clones, almost 80% of them present only once. The source material was PBMCs or T cells enriched from blood (not recorded which). Source of these receptors: a woman aged 45-59 years who had recovered from COVID-19.

This chain joins TRBV14 and TRBJ1-3, with D perhaps matching TRBD1 (5 bases). Germline V gives CDR1 SGHDN, CDR2 FVKESK. The V and J ends lost 4 bases and 2 bases respectively, with 12 bases between them. The CDR3 runs to 15 residues. The CDR3 loop reads CASSPLAGTGNTIYF. CDR3 nucleotides: TGTGCCAGCAGCCCACTCGCAGGGACTGGAAACACCATATATTTT.

The rearrangement joins TRBV19 to TRBJ1-5, with unresolved D. Trimming stripped 1 base from V and 2 bases from J, with 12 bases between. CDR3 size: 16 residues. Looked up from germline, CDR1 is LNHDA and CDR2 is SQIVND (reference sequence). The CDR3 region is CASSIVEVDGNQPQHF. The CDR3 DNA follows: TGTGCCAGTAGTATAGTTGAGGTAGACGGCAATCAGCCCCAGCATTTT.

V gene TRBV5-6 combines with J gene TRBJ2-2, with TRBD2 matching over 9 bases. This CDR3 spans 17 amino acids. The germline V gene encodes CDR1 SGHDT and CDR2 YYEEEE. V dropped 0 bases and J dropped 3; count of bases not matched to a gene: 6. CDR3 amino acids: CASSLGQRGVHTGELFF. The CDR3 DNA follows: TGTGCCAGCAGCTTGGGCCAGCGGGGGGTTCACACCGGGGAGCTGTTTTTT.

The rearrangement joins TRBV27 to TRBJ2-2, with TRBD2 matching over 8 bases. V dropped 4 bases and J dropped 7; count of bases not matched to a gene: 8. The CDR3 length is 15 residues. Germline CDR1 is MNHEY and CDR2 is SMNVEV (reference sequence). Written as DNA, the CDR3 is TGTGCCAGCAGTTCCCCCGGGAGGGCCGACGGGGAGCTGTTTTTT. Translated, it gives CASSSPGRADGELFF.

The chain employs TRBV14 and TRBJ2-3; maybe TRBD2 (6 bases). V was cut by 6 bases and J by 0 bases, with 13 bases left in between. The CDR3 covers 15 residues. Germline V CDR1 and CDR2: SGHDN, FVKESK. The CDR3 nucleotides are TGTGCCAGCAGATCGACTAGATCTAGCACAGATACGCAGTATTTT. Translation: CASRSTRSSTDTQYF.